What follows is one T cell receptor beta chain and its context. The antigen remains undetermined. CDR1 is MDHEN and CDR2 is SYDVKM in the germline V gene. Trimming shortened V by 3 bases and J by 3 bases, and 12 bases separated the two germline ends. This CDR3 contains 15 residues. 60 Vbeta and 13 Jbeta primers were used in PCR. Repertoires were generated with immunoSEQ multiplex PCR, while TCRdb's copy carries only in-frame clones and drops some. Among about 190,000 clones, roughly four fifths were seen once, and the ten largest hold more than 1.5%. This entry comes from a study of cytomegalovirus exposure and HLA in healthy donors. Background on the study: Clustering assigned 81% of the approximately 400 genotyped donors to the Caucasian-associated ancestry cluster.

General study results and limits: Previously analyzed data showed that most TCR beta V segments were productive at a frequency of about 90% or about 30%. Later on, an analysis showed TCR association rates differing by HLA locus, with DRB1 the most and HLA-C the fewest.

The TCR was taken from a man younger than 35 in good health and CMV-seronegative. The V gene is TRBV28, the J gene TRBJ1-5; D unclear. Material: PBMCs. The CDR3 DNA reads TGTGCCAGCAGTTTGAGGAGTCCTCCCAATCAGCCCCAGCATTTT. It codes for CASSLRSPPNQPQHF.